A single sample is the source of the 24 T cell receptor beta chains below, sequenced in a study of shared clonotypes between healthy human individuals. Here immunoSEQ multiplex PCR was the method, and the copy in TCRdb shows in-frame clones only, minus some. This table has 2,500,000 or so clones, more than 85% appearing once. Sequencing input: naive CD4+ T cells from PBMCs. Subset noted: CD45RA+ positively selected. The receptors here all came from a man aged 18 to 29 in good health. Some clones in this sample may be carry-over from other donors' samples.

This clone was seen only once. The chain links TRBV14 to TRBJ1-2, with a possible D match to TRBD1 (5 bases). The CDR3 has 16 residues. CDR1 SGHDN and CDR2 FVKESK come from the germline V gene. Deletions cut 3 bases from V and 4 bases from J, with 18 bases between. CDR3 nucleotides: TGTGCCAGCAGCCACCGCGGGACCGGGACGCTCTATGGCTACACCTTC. Translated: CASSHRGTGTLYGYTF.

The count of this clone is one. The J gene is TRBJ2-7, the V gene TRBV4-1; D perhaps matches TRBD2 (6 bases). The CDR3 is 16 amino acids. Germline V gene sequence: CDR1 MGHRA, CDR2 YSYEKL. With 0 bases removed from V and 2 bases from J, the gap between germline ends came to 14 bases. CDR3: CASSQDRGGTTYEQYF. CDR3 DNA sequence: TGCGCCAGCAGCCAAGATCGGGGAGGCACAACCTACGAGCAGTACTTC.

This clone was observed a single time. V gene TRBV6-6 combines with J gene TRBJ2-7; a weak D match, TRBD1 (5 bases). The germline gives CDR1 MNHNY, CDR2 SVGAGI (reference sequence). The CDR3 is made up of 15 amino acids. Trimming stripped 4 bases from V and 3 bases from J, with 16 bases between. This CDR3 is CASSSSRLGVYEQYF. For the CDR3, the DNA is TGTGCCAGCAGTTCGTCGAGGTTAGGGGTCTACGAGCAGTACTTC.

V and J are TRBV7-9 and TRBJ2-2; 8 bases are a match to TRBD2. CDR3 length equals 16 residues. Germline V gives CDR1 SEHNR, CDR2 FQNEAQ (reference sequence). J gave up 5 bases and V 5 bases, and 10 bases lay outside the gene matches. The CDR3 DNA reads as TGTGCCAGCAGCGTGTTGGGGGCTAGCGGGACCGGGGAGCTGTTTTTT. Its protein product is CASSVLGASGTGELFF.

The chain employs TRBV27 and TRBJ1-1, with 10 nucleotides matching TRBD1. This CDR3 comprises 18 residues. J was trimmed by 3 bases and V by 0 bases; bases with no gene match: 10. Germline assignment: CDR1 MNHEY and CDR2 SMNVEV (reference sequence). Here the CDR3 reads CASSLSRGQGRTDTEAFF. CDR3 nucleotides: TGTGCCAGCAGTTTATCGCGGGGACAGGGGAGGACCGACACTGAAGCTTTCTTT.

V usage is TRBV5-4 and J usage is TRBJ1-4; 7 nucleotides align to TRBD1. The germline CDR1 and CDR2 sequences are SGHNT and YYREEE (reference sequence). The CDR3 is 16 amino acids. V lost 4 bases and J lost 5; bases outside the gene matches: 11. The CDR3 DNA reads as TGTGCCAGCAGCCCATCTCCGGGACAGAAGAATGAAAAACTGTTTTTT. Its translation is CASSPSPGQKNEKLFF.

The chain links TRBV28 to TRBJ2-1, with TRBD2 matching over 7 bases. Trimming took 11 bases from V and 5 from J; bases not matched to a gene: 9. Germline CDR1 reads MDHEN; CDR2 reads SYDVKM. The CDR3 has 13 residues. The CDR3 is CASIRGGNNEQFF. The CDR3 DNA reads TGTGCCTCAATCCGCGGGGGAAACAATGAGCAGTTCTTC.

The rearrangement joins TRBV7-2 to TRBJ1-2, with D possibly TRBD1 on 5 matching bases. The CDR3 covers 13 residues. V dropped 3 bases and J dropped 3 bases, with 8 bases sitting between them. Germline CDR1 and CDR2: SGHTA and FQGNSA. As DNA, the CDR3 is TGTGCCAGCAGCTTGGGGGTCTACTATGGCTACACCTTC. Amino acids: CASSLGVYYGYTF.

The rearrangement uses TRBV29-1 and TRBJ2-1; possibly TRBD1 for D (6 bases). Germline-derived CDR1 and CDR2 are SQVTM and ANQGSEA. This CDR3 is 15 amino acids long. The V gene lost 6 bases and the J gene lost 8 bases, with 23 bases spanning the gap. The CDR3 here is CSVGGGGVTSHEQFF. The DNA of the CDR3 is TGCAGCGTCGGTGGTGGGGGCGTCACCTCCCATGAGCAGTTCTTC.

The count of this clone is one. This chain links TRBV6-1 with TRBJ1-1, with a tentative D call TRBD1 (6 bases). The CDR3 runs to 12 residues. V lost 7 bases, J lost 6 bases, and 12 bases lay in between. Germline-derived CDR1 and CDR2 are MNHNS and SASEGT. CDR3 bases: TGTGCCAGCAAAGAAGACAGGCCTGAAGCTTTCTTT. Encoded protein: CASKEDRPEAFF.

This chain connects TRBV10-3 to TRBJ1-4; tentative D call: TRBD1 (5 bases). The CDR3 length is 14 residues. Trimming shortened V by 4 bases and J by 4 bases, and 10 bases separated the two germline ends. The germline V gene encodes CDR1 ENHRY and CDR2 SYGVKD. The CDR3 reads CAISGGRVNEKLFF. CDR3 coding DNA: TGTGCCATCAGTGGTGGCAGGGTTAATGAAAAACTGTTTTTT.

This chain connects TRBV7-3 to TRBJ2-1; no clear D. From germline, CDR1 is SGHTA and CDR2 FQGTGA. Trimming removed 3 bases from V and 5 bases from J, with 8 bases in between. The CDR3 is 13 amino acids. CDR3 nucleotide sequence: TGTGCCAGCAGCTTCTCTAGGAACAATGAGCAGTTCTTC. Its protein product is CASSFSRNNEQFF.

The chain carries TRBV9 and TRBJ2-2; a possible D gene is TRBD2 (5 bases). This CDR3 has 14 residues. Germline V gene data show CDR1 as SGDLS and CDR2 as YYNGEE. V lost 3 bases, J lost 5 bases, and 11 bases lay in between. This CDR3 reads CASSARSGTGELFF. The DNA of the CDR3 is TGTGCCAGCAGCGCGCGATCGGGGACCGGGGAGCTGTTTTTT. Looking up the rest from reference TRBV9 and TRBJ2-2 gives the full variable domain: DSGVTQTPKHLITATGQRVTLRCSPRSGDLSVYWYQQSLDQGLQFLIQYYNGEERAKGNILERFSAQQFPDLHSELNLSSLELGDSALYFCASSARSGTGELFFGEGSRLTVL.

The sample holds one count of this clone. This chain links TRBV9 with TRBJ2-2, with D possibly being TRBD1 (6 bases). V was pared by 7 bases and J by 5 bases, with 18 bases between. The CDR3 runs to 15 residues. The germline V gene has CDR1 SGDLS and CDR2 YYNGEE. In DNA, the CDR3 is TGTGCCAGCGGACCCCCGGGACAACGAACCGGGGAGCTGTTTTTT. Translating it yields CASGPPGQRTGELFF.

This clone was seen just once. The chain recombines TRBV2 with TRBJ2-3; D is unclear. CDR1 and CDR2 (germline): SNHLY, FYNNEI. This CDR3 has 14 amino acids. The V end lost 6 bases, the J end lost 0 bases, and 10 bases lay between the germline ends. The CDR3 DNA reads as TGTGCCAGCAGCTACACCACTAGCACAGATACGCAGTATTTT. Amino acid sequence: CASSYTTSTDTQYF.

This clone was found once. The chain uses TRBV9 and TRBJ2-7; TRBD1 might be the D (6 bases). The V end was cut by 0 bases, the J end by 2 bases, with 9 bases between. Germline CDR1 is SGDLS and CDR2 is YYNGEE. The CDR3 runs 14 residues. As DNA, the CDR3 is TGTGCCAGCAGCGTAGAGGACAGTCCCTACGAGCAGTACTTC. Translating gives CASSVEDSPYEQYF.

J is TRBJ2-3 and V is TRBV9; 7 nucleotides match TRBD2. Germline CDR1 and CDR2: SGDLS and YYNGEE. CDR3 length equals 16 residues. After removal of 0 bases from V and 6 bases from J, the junction contained 10 bases not matched to a gene. The CDR3 reads CASSVASGLTGDTQYF. CDR3 nucleotide sequence: TGTGCCAGCAGCGTAGCTAGCGGCTTAACGGGGGATACGCAGTATTTT.

The chain joins TRBV27 to TRBJ2-7, with 15 bases aligning to TRBD2. The V gene end was trimmed by 3 bases and the J gene end by 3 bases; junction bases not matched to a gene: 12. Germline V CDR1 and CDR2: MNHEY, SMNVEV (reference sequence). The CDR3 contains 19 residues. The CDR3 spells CASSFRGTSGRKALYEQYF. The CDR3 DNA is TGTGCCAGCAGTTTTCGGGGGACTAGCGGGAGGAAAGCCCTCTACGAGCAGTACTTC.

Comment on this clone: Other DNA sequences within the sample encode an identical CDR3. This chain connects TRBV14 to TRBJ2-6, with D unclear. This CDR3 comprises 15 residues. The germline V gene has CDR1 SGHDN and CDR2 FVKESK. V gave up 1 base and J gave up 2 bases, with 6 bases separating them. The CDR3 nucleotides read TGTGCCAGCAGCCAAGTTAGGGCTGGGGCCAACGTCCTGACTTTC. Translating it yields CASSQVRAGANVLTF.

V usage is TRBV4-2 and J usage is TRBJ2-2; perhaps D is TRBD1 or TRBD2 (7 bases each). This CDR3 comprises 18 residues. The V gene's germline CDR1 is LGHNA and CDR2 YNFKEQ. Trimming stripped 0 bases from V and 6 bases from J, with 20 bases between. The CDR3 is CASSQEPPQTGRAGELFF. CDR3 nucleotide sequence: TGTGCCAGCAGCCAAGAGCCCCCTCAGACAGGGAGGGCCGGGGAGCTGTTTTTT.

The chain has TRBV6-5 and TRBJ2-7, with D possibly TRBD2 on 6 matching bases. Germline loops: CDR1 MNHEY, CDR2 SVGAGI. Between the trimmed V and J ends, which lost 6 bases and 2 bases, there was a span of 11 bases. This CDR3 comprises 13 residues. CDR3 region: CASSQGGPYEQYF. CDR3 nucleotide sequence: TGTGCCAGCAGCCAGGGAGGACCCTACGAGCAGTACTTC.

The gene calls are TRBV7-2 and TRBJ2-3; TRBD2 matches 14 bases. Germline V gene sequence: CDR1 SGHTA, CDR2 FQGNSA. This CDR3 contains 17 residues. V lost 4 bases, J lost 5 bases, and 8 bases stayed unmatched. CDR3 region: CASSWETSGRGRDTQYF. The CDR3 DNA sequence: TGTGCCAGCAGCTGGGAGACTAGCGGGAGGGGTAGAGATACGCAGTATTTT.

The chain employs TRBV7-2 and TRBJ1-2, with a possible D match to TRBD1 (6 bases). The CDR3 runs 13 residues. CDR1 is SGHTA, CDR2 FQGNSA, per germline. V was cut by 1 base and J by 10 bases, with 13 bases left in between. CDR3 nucleotides: TGTGCCAGCAGCTTAGAAACAAGGACAGCCTACACCTTC. Translating gives CASSLETRTAYTF.

Here the CDR3 DNA reads TGTGCCATCAGTGAATCCCAGGCCGACTTGCGGGGCTATGGCTACACCTTC. Protein sequence: CAISESQADLRGYGYTF. The chain has TRBV10-3 and TRBJ1-2; D remains unclear. The germline gives CDR1 ENHRY, CDR2 SYGVKD. V shed 3 bases and J shed 4 bases, with 21 bases lying between them. The CDR3 extends over 17 amino acids.